This T cell receptor beta chain was observed in a study of shared clonotypes between healthy human individuals. Generated by immunoSEQ multiplex PCR, the TCRdb table keeps only in-frame clones and is missing some. The sample lists some 2,100,000 clones, under 97% occurring once. Germline V gene sequence: CDR1 MGHRA, CDR2 YSYEKL. The CDR3 spans 17 residues. V gave up 2 bases and J gave up 0 bases; unmatched junction bases: 4. Specimen: naive CD4+ T cells sorted from blood. Subset given: CD45RA+ positively selected. This sequence was found in a man aged 18 to 30 in good health. This chain links TRBV4-1 with TRBJ2-2; 9 bases align to TRBD1. This CDR3 reads CASSQRGQGANTGELFF. The CDR3 bases are TGCGCCAGCAGCCAAAGGGGACAGGGTGCGAACACCGGGGAGCTGTTTTTT.